The 18 T cell receptor beta chains below all came from one sample that was sequenced in a study of Ad26.COV2.S vaccination and SARS-CoV-2 variants. The sample's treatment: around 19 received Ad26.COV2.S at low or high dose, single or two shots; about 5 received placebo; per-sample allocation not given. Repertoires come from day 63 after the first vaccine or placebo injection. Profiled with immunoSEQ multiplex PCR; TCRdb holds only in-frame clones, not every one. This sample has around 450,000 clones, with 85% to 90% found just once. Sample: peripheral blood, taken in a trial of Ad26.COV2.S vaccine versus placebo. The receptors originated from a person between 18 and 65 years old who received the Ad26.COV2.S COVID-19 vaccine or a placebo.

This rearrangement joins TRBV30 to TRBJ1-1; the D gene is possibly TRBD1 (5 bases). V gave up 3 bases and J gave up 4 bases, with 18 bases separating them. The CDR3 has 15 residues. Germline V gives CDR1 GTSNPN, CDR2 SVGIG (reference sequence). The CDR3 reads CAWRDVRGAGTEAFF. The CDR3, as DNA: TGTGCCTGGAGGGACGTGAGGGGCGCGGGCACTGAAGCTTTCTTT. Combining the CDR3 with reference TRBV30 and TRBJ1-1 gives the whole variable domain SQTIHQWPATLVQPVGSPLSLECTVEGTSNPNLYWYRQAAGRGLQLLFYSVGIGQISSEVPQNLSASRPQDRQFILSSKKLLLSDSGFYLCAWRDVRGAGTEAFFGQGTRLTVV.

This sequence joins TRBV4-2 and TRBJ1-1, with TRBD1 matching 8 bases. Germline loops: CDR1 LGHNA, CDR2 YNFKEQ. The CDR3 has 14 amino acids. V was clipped by 3 bases and J by 5 bases; unmatched bases: 5. The CDR3 region has the DNA TGTGCCAGCAGCCATGACAGGGGTTGGACTGAAGCTTTCTTT. It codes for CASSHDRGWTEAFF.

V is TRBV28 and J is TRBJ2-7, with TRBD2 as a possible D gene (6 bases). The germline gives CDR1 MDHEN, CDR2 SYDVKM. V dropped 9 bases and J dropped 1 base, with 13 bases sitting between them. The CDR3 runs to 13 residues. CDR3 residues: CARRRGGSYEQYF. The CDR3 DNA reads as TGTGCCAGAAGGAGGGGTGGTTCCTACGAGCAGTACTTC.

The chain recombines TRBV28 with TRBJ2-2; tentative D call: TRBD1 (6 bases). The CDR3 spans 17 residues. Deletions cut 3 bases from V and 11 bases from J, with 25 bases between. Looked up from germline, CDR1 is MDHEN and CDR2 is SYDVKM. CDR3 bases: TGTGCCAGCAGTTTCCTCCGGGACACTCAAACACCGGGTGAGCTGTTTTTT. This gives the protein CASSFLRDTQTPGELFF.

The rearrangement joins TRBV10-3 to TRBJ2-7; 7 bases line up with TRBD1. Germline V gives CDR1 ENHRY, CDR2 SYGVKD. The V segment lost 3 bases and the J segment 0 bases; nucleotides outside the gene matches: 5. This CDR3 has 15 residues. CDR3 amino acids: CAISDRRGSSYEQYF. Here the CDR3 DNA reads TGTGCCATCAGTGACCGCAGGGGGAGCTCCTACGAGCAGTACTTC.

The V and J genes are TRBV5-6 and TRBJ1-2; TRBD1 matches at 9 bases. Germline CDR1 is SGHDT and CDR2 is YYEEEE. The CDR3 is 16 residues long. V lost 4 bases, J lost 3 bases, and 10 bases stayed unmatched. The CDR3 protein is CASSGIQGAGDYGYTF. Here the CDR3 DNA reads TGTGCCAGCAGCGGAATACAGGGGGCGGGAGACTATGGCTACACCTTC.

J is TRBJ2-7 and V is TRBV11-2; perhaps TRBD1 as D (5 bases). CDR1 SGHAT and CDR2 FQNNGV come from the germline V gene. The CDR3 is 12 amino acids. Trimming shortened V by 1 base and J by 5 bases, and 6 bases separated the two germline ends. CDR3 sequence reads: CASSLGRDEQYF. CDR3 DNA sequence: TGTGCCAGCAGCTTAGGCAGGGACGAGCAGTACTTC. Full variable domain (rest looked up from reference TRBV11-2 and TRBJ2-7): EAGVAQSPRYKIIEKRQSVAFWCNPISGHATLYWYQQILGQGPKLLIQFQNNGVVDDSQLPKDRFSAERLKGVDSTLKIQPAKLEDSAVYLCASSLGRDEQYFGPGTRLTVT.

The V and J genes are TRBV7-6 and TRBJ2-5, with D unclear. The V gene's germline CDR1 is SGHVS and CDR2 FNYEAQ. The V end lost 5 bases, the J end lost 3 bases, and 10 bases lay between the germline ends. This CDR3 contains 13 residues. DNA for the CDR3: TGTGCCAGCAGCCACGGTAGGGAAGAGACCCAGTACTTC. It yields the protein CASSHGREETQYF.

The rearrangement uses TRBV11-2 and TRBJ2-3; TRBD1 matches 10 bases. This CDR3 has 15 amino acids. The V gene's germline CDR1 is SGHAT and CDR2 FQNNGV. J lost 1 base, V lost 3 bases, and 1 base had no gene match. Here the CDR3 reads CASSLTGGGTDTQYF. The CDR3 DNA sequence: TGTGCCAGCAGCTTGACAGGGGGCGGCACAGATACGCAGTATTTT.

This clone came up once. The genes are TRBV28 and TRBJ2-4, with a tentative D call TRBD1 (6 bases). V was pared by 5 bases and J by 0 bases, with 23 bases between. CDR1 is MDHEN, CDR2 SYDVKM, per germline. The CDR3 has 19 residues. The CDR3 sequence: CASSPSFPTGRLAKNIQYF. The CDR3 region has the DNA TGTGCCAGCAGTCCGTCCTTCCCGACAGGTCGCTTAGCCAAAAACATTCAGTACTTC. Using reference TRBV28 and TRBJ2-4 for the parts outside the CDR3, the full variable domain is DVKVTQSSRYLVKRTGEKVFLECVQDMDHENMFWYRQDPGLGLRLIYFSYDVKMKEKGDIPEGYSVSREKKERFSLILESASTNQTSMYLCASSPSFPTGRLAKNIQYFGAGTRLSVL.

The chain joins TRBV11-2 to TRBJ2-4; D unresolved. The CDR3 extends over 12 amino acids. From germline, CDR1 is SGHAT and CDR2 FQNNGV. V was cut by 0 bases and J by 13 bases, with 10 bases left in between. Written as DNA, the CDR3 is TGTGCCAGCAGCTTAGATGGCGGTCCCCAGTACTTC. This encodes CASSLDGGPQYF.

The V call is TRBV7-3, the J call TRBJ1-1; no clear D. The CDR3 sequence is 13 residues long. With 5 bases removed from V and 0 bases from J, the gap between germline ends came to 7 bases. Germline V gene data show CDR1 as SGHTA and CDR2 as FQGTGA. The CDR3 DNA follows: TGTGCCAGCAGCGCAACGATGAACACTGAAGCTTTCTTT. It specifies CASSATMNTEAFF.

This clone was picked up a small number of times. The V and J genes are TRBV2 and TRBJ2-1; no reliable D call. Germline loops: CDR1 SNHLY, CDR2 FYNNEI. The CDR3 loop spans 12 amino acids. Trimming shortened V by 5 bases and J by 9 bases, and 11 bases separated the two germline ends. This CDR3 reads CASSPRFPEQFF. CDR3 DNA sequence: TGTGCCAGCAGTCCCAGGTTCCCTGAGCAGTTCTTC.

The V and J genes are TRBV5-4 and TRBJ2-5; D may be TRBD1 (5 bases). The CDR3 length is 14 residues. Trimming stripped 7 bases from V and 2 bases from J, with 15 bases between. Germline V gene sequence: CDR1 SGHNT, CDR2 YYREEE (reference sequence). CDR3 DNA: TGTGCCAGCCGCCTAGGTACAGGACAAGAGACCCAGTACTTC. It translates to CASRLGTGQETQYF.

The V and J genes are TRBV15 and TRBJ1-4; weak D call: TRBD1 (5 bases). Trimming cost V 7 bases and J 3 bases, with 15 bases left between them. Per the germline V gene, CDR1 is LNHNV and CDR2 is YYDKDF (reference sequence). The length of the CDR3 is 15 residues. DNA for the CDR3: TGTGCCACCACTCCGGCCGGGGGAGCTAATGAAAAACTGTTTTTT. Translation gives CATTPAGGANEKLFF. Combining the CDR3 with reference TRBV15 and TRBJ1-4 gives the whole variable domain DAMVIQNPRYQVTQFGKPVTLSCSQTLNHNVMYWYQQKSSQAPKLLFHYYDKDFNNEADTPDNFQSRRPNTSFCFLDIRSPGLGDTAMYLCATTPAGGANEKLFFGSGTQLSVL.

This clone has a single count. The gene calls are TRBV11-1 and TRBJ2-1; 9 bases map to TRBD2. The germline V gene has CDR1 SGHAT and CDR2 FQDESV (reference sequence). Trimming cost V 6 bases and J 8 bases; bases outside gene matches: 11. The CDR3 length is 15 residues. CDR3 sequence reads: CASSPGRTSADEQFF. The CDR3 nucleotides read TGTGCCAGCAGTCCAGGAAGGACTAGCGCCGATGAGCAGTTCTTC.

This clone was detected once. The chain has TRBV19 and TRBJ2-7; 7 positions match TRBD1. CDR1 and CDR2 from the germline V gene are LNHDA and SQIVND (reference sequence). The CDR3 has 14 residues. Trimming cost V 5 bases and J 2 bases; bases outside gene matches: 6. Written as DNA, the CDR3 is TGTGCCAGTAGTCGAAGGACAGGCACCTACGAGCAGTACTTC. Its translation is CASSRRTGTYEQYF.

This chain connects TRBV15 to TRBJ2-7, with TRBD1 matching over 11 bases. The germline V gene encodes CDR1 LNHNV and CDR2 YYDKDF (reference sequence). The CDR3 is 16 amino acids. V trimming: 3 bases; J trimming: 3 bases; junction bases outside the gene matches: 7. Here the CDR3 DNA reads TGTGCCACCAGCAGCAGAAGGGACAGGGGGAGCTACGAGCAGTACTTC. Translated, it gives CATSSRRDRGSYEQYF. The variable domain in full, completed from reference TRBV15 and TRBJ2-7, reads DAMVIQNPRYQVTQFGKPVTLSCSQTLNHNVMYWYQQKSSQAPKLLFHYYDKDFNNEADTPDNFQSRRPNTSFCFLDIRSPGLGDTAMYLCATSSRRDRGSYEQYFGPGTRLTVT.